This TCR beta chain was captured by sequencing in a study of shared clonotypes between healthy human individuals. Concerning this clone itself: What it binds is not known.

At the deep level, the assay was run. Produced via immunoSEQ multiplex PCR; TCRdb's table is partial and in-frame only. This table has about 1.1 million clones, roughly 80% appearing once. In the CD4+ fraction, cells were divided into CD45RA+ naive and CD45RA-negative memory subsets. The study, taken as a whole, reports: In having few donors, the study represented limited genetic and exposure-history diversity.

Trimming removed 2 bases from V and 1 base from J, with 13 bases in between. This CDR3 comprises 16 residues. CDR1 and CDR2 (germline): MNHNY, SVGAGI (reference sequence). The chain combines TRBV6-6 with TRBJ2-3, with D perhaps matching TRBD1 or TRBD2 (5 bases each). The receptor comes from a man in his late teens or twenties in good health. Some clones in this sample may be carry-over from other donors' samples. The sequencing sample was made of memory CD4+ T cells from PBMCs. Subset given: CD45RA-negative fraction. This CDR3 is CASSYRGPPRTDTQYF. In DNA, the CDR3 is TGTGCCAGCAGTTACCGGGGACCCCCGCGCACAGATACGCAGTATTTT.